This TCR beta chain was captured in a study of T-cell reconstitution after alpha-beta-depleted transplantation in children. A TCRbeta library incorporating unique molecular identifiers was prepared. TCRdb re-derived calls from the PCR reads in MiXCR, one entry per CDR3 protein. Found here are fewer than 750,000 distinct CDR3 sequences, 23% of them singletons; the top ten hold roughly 14%. Study findings and constraints: Reports say that about two months after transplant, the alpha-beta T cells came out of several hundred graft clones that had expanded. Surviving recipient cells, namely T cells and thymic progenitors, were the source of high day-60 TCRbeta diversity in some patients.

This clonotype appeared a few times. Its antigen remains unknown. The germline CDR1 and CDR2 sequences are DFQATT and SNEGSKA (reference sequence). The CDR3 is 13 amino acids. With 3 bases removed from V and 5 bases from J, the gap between germline ends came to 11 bases. This sequence was found in a boy younger than two who had a stem cell transplant for acute myeloid leukemia, so the T cells may come from the graft donor. The sample here was PBMCs, mostly from graft donor cells, taken 360 days after TCRalphabeta/CD19-depleted stem cell transplant. This chain links TRBV20-1 with TRBJ2-1; either TRBD1 or TRBD2 may supply D (5 bases each). The DNA of the CDR3 is TGCAGTGCTAGGGGACCAGGGAACAATGAGCAGTTCTTC. This translates into CSARGPGNNEQFF.